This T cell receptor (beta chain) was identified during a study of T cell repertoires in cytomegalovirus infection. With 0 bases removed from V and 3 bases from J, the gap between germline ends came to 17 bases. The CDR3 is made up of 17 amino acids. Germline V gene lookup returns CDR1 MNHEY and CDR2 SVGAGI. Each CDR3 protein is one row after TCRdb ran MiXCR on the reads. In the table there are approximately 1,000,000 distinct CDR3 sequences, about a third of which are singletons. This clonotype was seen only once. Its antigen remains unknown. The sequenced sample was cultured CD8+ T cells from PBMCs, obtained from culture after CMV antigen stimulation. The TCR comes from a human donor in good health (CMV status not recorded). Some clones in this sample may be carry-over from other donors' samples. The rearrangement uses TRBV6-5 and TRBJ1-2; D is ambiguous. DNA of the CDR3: TGTGCCAGCAGTTACTCGAGTTTTGTGGGCGCGTACTATGGCTACACCTTC. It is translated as CASSYSSFVGAYYGYTF.